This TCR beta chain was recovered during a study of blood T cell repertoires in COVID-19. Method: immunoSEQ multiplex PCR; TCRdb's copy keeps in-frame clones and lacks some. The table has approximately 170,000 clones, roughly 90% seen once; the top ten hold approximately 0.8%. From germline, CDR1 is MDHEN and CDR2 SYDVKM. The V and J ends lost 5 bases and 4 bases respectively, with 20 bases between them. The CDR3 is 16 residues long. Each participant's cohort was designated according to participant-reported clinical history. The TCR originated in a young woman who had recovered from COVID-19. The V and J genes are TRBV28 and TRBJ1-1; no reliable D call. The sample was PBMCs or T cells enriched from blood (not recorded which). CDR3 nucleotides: TGTGCCAGCAGTCCTTGGGAAATCGGACTGGTCACTGAAGCTTTCTTT. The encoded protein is CASSPWEIGLVTEAFF.